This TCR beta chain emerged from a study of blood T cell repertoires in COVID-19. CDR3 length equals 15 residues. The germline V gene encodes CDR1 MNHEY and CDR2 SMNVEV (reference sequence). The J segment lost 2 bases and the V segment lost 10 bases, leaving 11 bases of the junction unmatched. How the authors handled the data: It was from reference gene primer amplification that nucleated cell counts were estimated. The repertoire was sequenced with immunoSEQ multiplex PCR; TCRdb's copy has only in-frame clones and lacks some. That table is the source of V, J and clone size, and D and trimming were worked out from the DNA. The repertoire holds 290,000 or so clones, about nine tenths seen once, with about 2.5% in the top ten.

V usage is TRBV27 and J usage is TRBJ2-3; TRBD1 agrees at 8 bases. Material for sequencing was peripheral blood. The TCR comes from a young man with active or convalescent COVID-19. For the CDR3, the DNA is TGTGCCACCTGCCGGACAGGGCACCACACAGATACGCAGTATTTT. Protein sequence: CATCRTGHHTDTQYF.